Listed below are T cell receptor beta chains from one sample, sequenced in a study of blood T cell repertoires in COVID-19. Data came from immunoSEQ multiplex PCR; TCRdb stores just in-frame clones and leaves some out. The repertoire holds under 80,000 clones, 83% seen once, with 5% to 7% in the top ten. The material sequenced was peripheral blood. The receptors stem from a woman aged 60-75 years with acute or convalescent COVID-19. The CDR3 runs from the conserved cysteine through the conserved F or W. Clone size, where shown, is once, few, many, or a class for clones that have expanded.

v_gene	abundance	j_gene	CDR3aa
TRBV7-2	-	TRBJ2-7	CASSLAQSGGRLYEQYF
TRBV18	-	TRBJ1-4	CASSPLIATGGNEKLFF
TRBV5-1	-	TRBJ1-6	CASSAGQSSWGNSPLHF
TRBV5-4	-	TRBJ1-4	CASSKSPGQGIREKLFF
TRBV6-1	-	TRBJ1-2	CASSDSYYGYTF
TRBV2	-	TRBJ2-6	CASTKTRSGANVLTF
TRBV7-8	-	TRBJ2-7	CASSFPSSPAEQYF
TRBV11-2	-	TRBJ2-1	CASSPRTSGTDEQFF
TRBV7-8	few	TRBJ1-1	CASSLRQGRIAEAFF
TRBV29-1	-	TRBJ2-7	CSVTLTGMYGEQYF
TRBV5-1	-	TRBJ1-2	CASSSGAGNYGYTF
TRBV6-5	-	TRBJ1-3	CASNSNSGNTIYF
TRBV10-3	-	TRBJ2-7	CAISETLAGDSYEQYF
TRBV7-8	-	TRBJ1-2	CASSLADNKYGYTF
TRBV11-3	-	TRBJ2-2	CASSRTGSNTGELFF
TRBV9	-	TRBJ2-7	CASSPRTGSYEQYF